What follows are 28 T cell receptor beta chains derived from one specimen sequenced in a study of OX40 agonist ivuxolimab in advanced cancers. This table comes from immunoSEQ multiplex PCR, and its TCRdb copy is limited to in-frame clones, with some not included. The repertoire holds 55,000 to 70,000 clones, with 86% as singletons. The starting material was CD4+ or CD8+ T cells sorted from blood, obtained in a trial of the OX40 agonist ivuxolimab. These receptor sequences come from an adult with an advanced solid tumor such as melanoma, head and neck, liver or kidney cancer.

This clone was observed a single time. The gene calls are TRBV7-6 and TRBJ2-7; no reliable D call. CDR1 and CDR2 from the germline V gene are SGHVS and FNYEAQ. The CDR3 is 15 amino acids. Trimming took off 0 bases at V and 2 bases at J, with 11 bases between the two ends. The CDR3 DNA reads TGTGCCAGCAGCTTAGCGCCTCAGGAGACCTACGAGCAGTACTTC. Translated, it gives CASSLAPQETYEQYF.

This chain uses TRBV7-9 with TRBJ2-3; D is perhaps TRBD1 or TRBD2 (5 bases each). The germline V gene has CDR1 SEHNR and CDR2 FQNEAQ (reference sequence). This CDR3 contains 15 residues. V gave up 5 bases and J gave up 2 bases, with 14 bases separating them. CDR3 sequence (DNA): TGTGCCAGCAGCCTAGGGGAGACAAACACAGATACGCAGTATTTT. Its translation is CASSLGETNTDTQYF.

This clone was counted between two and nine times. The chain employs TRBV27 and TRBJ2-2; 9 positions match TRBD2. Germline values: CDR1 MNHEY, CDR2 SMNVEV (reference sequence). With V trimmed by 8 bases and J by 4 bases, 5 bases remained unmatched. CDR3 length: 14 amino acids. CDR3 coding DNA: TGTGCCAGCGGGAGCGGGGGGCGCACCGGGGAGCTGTTTTTT. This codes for CASGSGGRTGELFF.

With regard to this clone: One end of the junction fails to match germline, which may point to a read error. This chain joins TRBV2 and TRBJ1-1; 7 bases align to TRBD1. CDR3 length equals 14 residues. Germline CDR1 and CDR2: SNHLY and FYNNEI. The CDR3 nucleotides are TGTGCCAGCAGGGAAGGACAGGTCCTTCGGGAAGCTTTCTTT. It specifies CASREGQVLREAFF. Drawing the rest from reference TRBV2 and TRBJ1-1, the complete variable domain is EPEVTQTPSHQVTQMGQEVILRCVPISNHLYFYWYRQILGQKVEFLVSFYNNEISEKSEIFDDQFSVERPDGSNFTLKIRSTKLEDSAMYFCASREGQVLREAFFGQGTRLTVV.

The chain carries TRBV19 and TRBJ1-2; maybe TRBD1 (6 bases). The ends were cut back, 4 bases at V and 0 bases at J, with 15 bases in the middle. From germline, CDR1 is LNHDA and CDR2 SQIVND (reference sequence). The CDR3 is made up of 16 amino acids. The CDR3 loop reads CASSSQGRGSNYGYTF. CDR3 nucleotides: TGTGCCAGTAGTAGCCAGGGGAGGGGATCTAACTATGGCTACACCTTC. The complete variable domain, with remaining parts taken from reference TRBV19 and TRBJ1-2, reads DGGITQSPKYLFRKEGQNVTLSCEQNLNHDAMYWYRQDPGQGLRLIYYSQIVNDFQKGDIAEGYSVSREKKESFPLTVTSAQKNPTAFYLCASSSQGRGSNYGYTFGSGTRLTVV.

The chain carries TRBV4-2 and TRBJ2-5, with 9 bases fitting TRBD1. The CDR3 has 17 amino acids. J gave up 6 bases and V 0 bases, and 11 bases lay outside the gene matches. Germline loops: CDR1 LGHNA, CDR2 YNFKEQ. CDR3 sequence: CASSQDPVGTGLQTQYF. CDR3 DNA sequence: TGTGCCAGCAGCCAAGACCCCGTAGGGACAGGGTTACAGACCCAGTACTTC.

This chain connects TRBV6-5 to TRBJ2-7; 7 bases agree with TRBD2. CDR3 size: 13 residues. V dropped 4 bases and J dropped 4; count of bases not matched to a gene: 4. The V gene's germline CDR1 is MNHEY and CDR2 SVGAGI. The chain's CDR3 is CASSSGGRYEQYF. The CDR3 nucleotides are TGTGCCAGCAGTTCGGGGGGTAGATACGAGCAGTACTTC.

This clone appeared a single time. The CDR3 protein is CAISYGGSSTDTQYF. As DNA, the CDR3 is TGTGCCATCAGTTATGGTGGATCTAGCACAGATACGCAGTATTTT. The V and J genes are TRBV10-3 and TRBJ2-3; D is unresolved. The ends were cut back, 5 bases at V and 0 bases at J, with 12 bases in the middle. Germline lookup yields CDR1 ENHRY and CDR2 SYGVKD. The CDR3 consists of 15 residues.

CDR3 DNA sequence: TGTGCCAGCAGCCAAGATCGTCCCAGGGCGAGTGGGTTCGAAAAACTGTTTTTT. As protein: CASSQDRPRASGFEKLFF. The chain joins TRBV4-2 to TRBJ1-4, with D maybe TRBD1 (5 bases). The CDR3 spans 18 residues. Trimming removed 0 bases from V and 8 bases from J, with 22 bases in between. Germline-derived CDR1 and CDR2 are LGHNA and YNFKEQ.

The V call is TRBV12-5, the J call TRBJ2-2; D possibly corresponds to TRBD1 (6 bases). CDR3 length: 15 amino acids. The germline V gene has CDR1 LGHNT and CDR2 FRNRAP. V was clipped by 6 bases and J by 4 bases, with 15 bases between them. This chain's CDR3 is CASGITGPGTGELFF. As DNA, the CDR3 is TGTGCTAGTGGCATAACAGGGCCGGGCACCGGGGAGCTGTTTTTT. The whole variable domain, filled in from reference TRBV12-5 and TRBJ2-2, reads DARVTQTPRHKVTEMGQEVTMRCQPILGHNTVFWYRQTMMQGLELLAYFRNRAPLDDSGMPKDRFSAEMPDATLATLKIQPSEPRDSAVYFCASGITGPGTGELFFGEGSRLTVL.

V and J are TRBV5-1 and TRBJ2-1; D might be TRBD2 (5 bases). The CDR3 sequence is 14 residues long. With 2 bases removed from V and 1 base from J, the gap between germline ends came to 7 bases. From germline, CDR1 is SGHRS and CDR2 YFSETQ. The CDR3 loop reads CASSFEGSYNEQFF. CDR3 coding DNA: TGCGCCAGCAGCTTTGAGGGTTCCTACAATGAGCAGTTCTTC. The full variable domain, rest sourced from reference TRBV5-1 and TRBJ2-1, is KAGVTQTPRYLIKTRGQQVTLSCSPISGHRSVSWYQQTPGQGLQFLFEYFSETQRNKGNFPGRFSGRQFSNSRSEMNVSTLELGDSALYLCASSFEGSYNEQFFGPGTRLTVL.

CDR3 sequence (DNA): TGTGCCAGCATAGGAGGGGGCGGATCACCCCTCCACTTT. Protein sequence: CASIGGGGSPLHF. J is TRBJ1-6 and V is TRBV2, with 7 bases matching TRBD1. The CDR3 runs to 13 residues. J gave up 10 bases and V 7 bases, and 7 bases lay outside the gene matches. Germline assignment: CDR1 SNHLY and CDR2 FYNNEI.

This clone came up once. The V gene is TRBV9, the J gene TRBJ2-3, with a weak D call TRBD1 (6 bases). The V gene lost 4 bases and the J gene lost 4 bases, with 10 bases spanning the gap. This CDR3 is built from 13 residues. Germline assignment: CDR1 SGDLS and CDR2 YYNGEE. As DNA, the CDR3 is TGTGCCAGCAGCCTAGAGGGGGCAGATACGCAGTATTTT. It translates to CASSLEGADTQYF.

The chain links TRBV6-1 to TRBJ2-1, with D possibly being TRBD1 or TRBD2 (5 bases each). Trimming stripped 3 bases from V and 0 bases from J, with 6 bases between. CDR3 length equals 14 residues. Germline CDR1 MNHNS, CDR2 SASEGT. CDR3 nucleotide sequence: TGTGCCAGCAGTGATGGGGGCTCCTACAATGAGCAGTTCTTC. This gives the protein CASSDGGSYNEQFF.

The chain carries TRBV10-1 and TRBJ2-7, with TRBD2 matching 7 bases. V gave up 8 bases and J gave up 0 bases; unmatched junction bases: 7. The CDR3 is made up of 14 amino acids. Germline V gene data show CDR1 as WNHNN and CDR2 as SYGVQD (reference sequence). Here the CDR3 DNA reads TGCGCCAGCCCGGGGGGAACTTCCTCCTACGAGCAGTACTTC. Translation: CASPGGTSSYEQYF.

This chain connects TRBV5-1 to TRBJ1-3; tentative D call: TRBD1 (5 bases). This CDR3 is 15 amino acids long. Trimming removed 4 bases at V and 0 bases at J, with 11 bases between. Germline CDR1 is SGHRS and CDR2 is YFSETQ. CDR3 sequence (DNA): TGCGCCAGCAGCCGTGACAGAACCTCTGGAAACACCATATATTTT. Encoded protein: CASSRDRTSGNTIYF.

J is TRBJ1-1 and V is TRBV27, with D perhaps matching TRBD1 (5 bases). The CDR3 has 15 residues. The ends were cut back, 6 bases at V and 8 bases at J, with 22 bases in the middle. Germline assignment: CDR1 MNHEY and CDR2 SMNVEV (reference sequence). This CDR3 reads CASRPRPGGLGEAFF. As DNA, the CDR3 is TGTGCCAGCAGGCCCCGTCCGGGGGGATTGGGGGAAGCTTTCTTT.

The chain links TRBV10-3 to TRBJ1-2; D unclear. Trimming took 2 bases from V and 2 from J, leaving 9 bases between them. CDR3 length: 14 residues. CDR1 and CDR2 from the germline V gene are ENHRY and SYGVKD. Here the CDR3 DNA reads TGTGCCATCAGTGAGAATCTCGGAAACTATGGCTACACCTTC. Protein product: CAISENLGNYGYTF.

The CDR3 loop reads CASSTGGTGHEKLFF. The DNA for the CDR3 is TGCGCCAGCAGCACGGGCGGGACAGGGCATGAAAAACTGTTTTTT. The chain uses TRBV5-1 and TRBJ1-4; 9 nucleotides agree with TRBD1. Trimming at V came to 4 bases and at J to 6 bases, leaving 7 bases not matched to a gene. The CDR3 is 15 amino acids. Germline V gene lookup returns CDR1 SGHRS and CDR2 YFSETQ.

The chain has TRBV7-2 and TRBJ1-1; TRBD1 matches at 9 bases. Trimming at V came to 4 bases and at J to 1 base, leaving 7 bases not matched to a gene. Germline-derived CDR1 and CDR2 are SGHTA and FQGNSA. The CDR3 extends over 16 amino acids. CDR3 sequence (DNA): TGTGCCAGCAGCTGGGACAGGGCGAGGAGGAACACTGAAGCTTTCTTT. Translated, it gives CASSWDRARRNTEAFF.

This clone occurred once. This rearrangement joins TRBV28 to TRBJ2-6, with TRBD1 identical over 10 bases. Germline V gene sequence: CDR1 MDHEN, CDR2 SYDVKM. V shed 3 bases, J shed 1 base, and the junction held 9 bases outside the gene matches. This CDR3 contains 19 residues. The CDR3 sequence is CASSFFGTGEFSGANVLTF. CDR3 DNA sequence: TGTGCCAGCAGTTTTTTCGGGACAGGGGAGTTTTCTGGGGCCAACGTCCTGACTTTC.

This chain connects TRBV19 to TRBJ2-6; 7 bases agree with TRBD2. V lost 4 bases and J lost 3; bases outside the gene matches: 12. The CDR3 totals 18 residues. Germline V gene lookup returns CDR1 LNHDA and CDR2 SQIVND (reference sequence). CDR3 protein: CASSTRTAGESGANVLTF. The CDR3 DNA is TGTGCCAGTAGTACCAGAACTGCGGGGGAGAGTGGGGCCAACGTCCTGACTTTC.

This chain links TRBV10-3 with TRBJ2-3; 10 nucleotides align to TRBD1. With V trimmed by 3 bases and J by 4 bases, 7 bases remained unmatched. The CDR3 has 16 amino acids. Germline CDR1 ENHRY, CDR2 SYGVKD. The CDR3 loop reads CAISDPFGTGADTQYF. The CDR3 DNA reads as TGTGCCATCAGTGATCCCTTCGGGACAGGGGCAGATACGCAGTATTTT.

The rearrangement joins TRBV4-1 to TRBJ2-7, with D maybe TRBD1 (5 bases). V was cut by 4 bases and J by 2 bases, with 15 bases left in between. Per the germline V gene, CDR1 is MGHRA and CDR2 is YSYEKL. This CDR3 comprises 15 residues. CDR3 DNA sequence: TGCGCCAGCAGCCGAGTAATTCAGGGAACCTACGAGCAGTACTTC. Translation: CASSRVIQGTYEQYF.

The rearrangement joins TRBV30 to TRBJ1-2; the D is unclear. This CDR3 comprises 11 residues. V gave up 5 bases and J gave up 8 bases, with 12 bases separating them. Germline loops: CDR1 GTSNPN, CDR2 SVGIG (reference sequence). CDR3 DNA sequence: TGTGCCTGGGGTAACCGGGTGGGCTACACCTTC. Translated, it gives CAWGNRVGYTF.

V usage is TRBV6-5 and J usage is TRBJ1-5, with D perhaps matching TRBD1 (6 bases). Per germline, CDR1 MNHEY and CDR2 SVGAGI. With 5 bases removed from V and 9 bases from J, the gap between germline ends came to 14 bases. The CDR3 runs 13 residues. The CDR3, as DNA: TGTGCCAGCAGTGACCAGTGGGGGCTGCCCCAGCATTTT. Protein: CASSDQWGLPQHF.

The CDR3 DNA sequence: TGTGCCAGCAGCTTCGGGTGGCTGGGTGAAAAACTGTTTTTT. Its protein is CASSFGWLGEKLFF. The chain recombines TRBV7-8 with TRBJ1-4; D gene unclear. Germline V gene lookup returns CDR1 SGHVS and CDR2 FQNEAQ. V lost 3 bases to trimming and J lost 7 bases, with 12 bases between them. This CDR3 is 14 amino acids long.

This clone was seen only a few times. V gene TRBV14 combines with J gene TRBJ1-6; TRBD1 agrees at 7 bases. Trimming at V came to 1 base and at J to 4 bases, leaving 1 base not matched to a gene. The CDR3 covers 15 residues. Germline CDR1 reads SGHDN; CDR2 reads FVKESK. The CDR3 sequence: CASSQGQGYNSPLHF. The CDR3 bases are TGTGCCAGCAGCCAAGGACAGGGTTATAATTCACCCCTCCACTTT.